This is a list of T cell receptor beta chains from one sample in a study of T-cell memory formation after mild COVID-19. Via MiXCR, TCRdb re-called the 5' RACE reads, giving one row per CDR3 protein. The data show more than 450,000 distinct CDR3 sequences, roughly 18% seen once. The material sequenced was PBMCs or a T cell subset sorted from them (not recorded which). Every receptor here comes from an adult woman who had mild COVID-19 (a few samples of this study predate the infection). Cell type and time point are not known. Both conserved end residues are part of each CDR3. Each record gives: J gene, V gene, D gene, clone size, CDR3 protein, CDR3 DNA. D genes are given only for firm matches. The size entry is marked missing in some rows and otherwise reads once, few, many or a size class.

J: TRBJ2-1; V: TRBV5-4; D: TRBD2; size: -; CDR3: CASSPGRRGAQDEQFF; DNA: TGTGCCAGCAGCCCCGGCCGGCGGGGGGCCCAGGATGAGCAGTTCTTC
J: TRBJ1-1; V: TRBV12-3/TRBV12-4; D: -; size: few; CDR3: CASSFGRGNTEAFF; DNA: TGTGCCAGCAGTTTTGGAAGGGGTAACACTGAAGCTTTCTTT
J: TRBJ2-7; V: TRBV7-9; D: -; size: -; CDR3: CASSSSQGPDYEQYF; DNA: TGTGCCAGCAGCTCCTCCCAAGGACCGGACTACGAGCAGTACTTC
J: TRBJ2-7; V: TRBV20-1; D: TRBD2; size: -; CDR3: CSVSRQPTGLAGDEQYF; DNA: TGCAGTGTTAGCCGGCAACCCACGGGACTAGCGGGAGACGAGCAGTACTTC
J: TRBJ2-1; V: TRBV6-5; D: TRBD1; size: -; CDR3: CASRTGWNEQFF; DNA: TGTGCCAGCAGGACAGGGTGGAATGAGCAGTTCTTC
J: TRBJ2-7; V: TRBV27; D: TRBD1; size: few; CDR3: CASSLLGQGQEQYF; DNA: TGTGCCAGCAGTTTATTGGGACAGGGTCAAGAGCAGTACTTC
J: TRBJ2-2; V: TRBV4-1; D: TRBD1; size: -; CDR3: CASSQGGTGGVAGELFF; DNA: TGCGCCAGCAGCCAAGGAGGGACAGGGGGAGTAGCAGGGGAGCTGTTTTTT
J: TRBJ2-7; V: TRBV7-9; D: TRBD1; size: few; CDR3: CASSFRSDRVWEQYF; DNA: TGTGCCAGCAGCTTTCGGTCCGACAGGGTCTGGGAGCAGTACTTC
J: TRBJ2-3; V: TRBV5-6; D: -; size: -; CDR3: CASSLNLASTDTQYF; DNA: TGTGCCAGCAGCTTGAATCTGGCTAGCACAGATACGCAGTATTTT
J: TRBJ2-3; V: TRBV13; D: TRBD1; size: -; CDR3: CASSPRDRSYTDTQYF; DNA: TGTGCCAGCAGCCCACGGGACAGGAGCTACACAGATACGCAGTATTTT
J: TRBJ2-5; V: TRBV12-3/TRBV12-4; D: -; size: many; CDR3: CASRPDSPVTQYF; DNA: TGTGCCAGCAGACCGGACAGTCCGGTGACCCAGTACTTC
J: TRBJ2-3; V: TRBV30; D: -; size: -; CDR3: CAWRRRAVASGTQYF; DNA: TGTGCCTGGAGAAGGCGGGCTGTGGCCAGTGGTACGCAGTATTTT
J: TRBJ2-7; V: TRBV12-3/TRBV12-4; D: TRBD2; size: few; CDR3: CASSLNLGRVRGEQYF; DNA: TGTGCCAGCAGTCTCAATCTGGGGAGGGTTCGGGGCGAGCAGTACTTC
J: TRBJ2-2; V: TRBV20-1; D: -; size: -; CDR3: CSARTPGAGTGELFF; DNA: TGCAGTGCTAGGACCCCGGGGGCAGGTACCGGGGAGCTGTTTTTT
J: TRBJ2-2; V: TRBV20-1; D: -; size: few; CDR3: CSASGLSGELFF; DNA: TGCAGTGCTAGTGGCCTTTCCGGGGAGCTGTTTTTT
J: TRBJ2-6; V: TRBV27; D: -; size: many; CDR3: CASSLVSSGANVLTF; DNA: TGTGCCAGCAGTTTGGTCTCCTCTGGGGCCAACGTCCTGACTTTC
J: TRBJ2-1; V: TRBV7-8; D: -; size: few; CDR3: CASSLAAGSSYNEQFF; DNA: TGTGCCAGCAGCTTAGCCGCAGGGAGCTCCTACAATGAGCAGTTCTTC
J: TRBJ2-3; V: TRBV29-1; D: -; size: -; CDR3: CSVDRPGDTDTQYF; DNA: TGCAGCGTAGACCGGCCGGGCGACACAGATACGCAGTATTTT
J: TRBJ2-1; V: TRBV7-9; D: TRBD2; size: -; CDR3: CASSSELSGGTYNEQFF; DNA: TGTGCCAGCAGCTCGGAGCTATCGGGAGGGACCTACAATGAGCAGTTCTTC
J: TRBJ2-1; V: TRBV7-9; D: TRBD2; size: few; CDR3: CASSHGLAGGGYNEQFF; DNA: TGTGCCAGCAGCCATGGACTAGCGGGAGGTGGCTACAATGAGCAGTTCTTC
J: TRBJ1-1; V: TRBV6-5; D: TRBD1; size: few; CDR3: CASSYSGTGGIEAFF; DNA: TGTGCCAGCAGTTACTCCGGGACAGGGGGCATTGAAGCTTTCTTT
J: TRBJ2-5; V: TRBV10-3; D: -; size: many; CDR3: CAIIAKGETQYF; DNA: TGTGCCATCATCGCCAAGGGTGAGACCCAGTACTTC
J: TRBJ1-2; V: TRBV12-3/TRBV12-4; D: -; size: -; CDR3: CASSLPGRARGYTF; DNA: TGTGCCAGCAGTTTGCCGGGACGAGCCAGGGGCTACACCTTC
J: TRBJ2-1; V: TRBV11-2; D: -; size: many; CDR3: CASSSGPVEFF; DNA: TGTGCCAGCAGCTCGGGCCCCGTGGAGTTCTTC
J: TRBJ1-2; V: TRBV12-3/TRBV12-4; D: -; size: few; CDR3: CASSLARDNYGYTF; DNA: TGTGCCAGCAGTTTGGCCAGGGATAACTATGGCTACACCTTC
J: TRBJ2-2; V: TRBV29-1; D: -; size: few; CDR3: CSVESPNTGELFF; DNA: TGCAGCGTTGAGTCACCGAACACCGGGGAGCTGTTTTTT
J: TRBJ2-7; V: TRBV4-1; D: TRBD1; size: -; CDR3: CASSQVRTGTRDYEQYF; DNA: TGCGCCAGCAGCCAGGTCCGGACAGGGACGCGCGACTACGAGCAGTACTTC
J: TRBJ2-1; V: TRBV11-2; D: TRBD2; size: -; CDR3: CASSLDLLAGGPIRNEQFF; DNA: TGTGCCAGCAGCTTAGATCTTCTAGCGGGGGGGCCGATCCGCAATGAGCAGTTCTTC
J: TRBJ1-4; V: TRBV11-2; D: -; size: -; CDR3: CASSLGRGVPEKLFF; DNA: TGTGCCAGCAGCTTAGGCAGGGGAGTTCCCGAAAAACTGTTTTTT
J: TRBJ2-7; V: TRBV2; D: -; size: few; CDR3: CASSEMGVWGYEQYF; DNA: TGTGCCAGCAGTGAAATGGGAGTATGGGGGTACGAGCAGTACTTC
J: TRBJ2-7; V: TRBV5-1; D: TRBD1; size: few; CDR3: CASSPRTGGLGEQYF; DNA: TGCGCCAGCAGTCCCCGGACAGGGGGTTTGGGGGAGCAGTACTTC
J: TRBJ2-3; V: TRBV5-6; D: -; size: many; CDR3: CASSLDLVTQYF; DNA: TGTGCCAGCAGCCTAGACTTGGTTACGCAGTATTTT
J: TRBJ2-5; V: TRBV4-1; D: -; size: few; CDR3: CASSQDGLLQETQYF; DNA: TGCGCCAGCAGCCAAGATGGACTCCTCCAAGAGACCCAGTACTTC
J: TRBJ1-2; V: TRBV2; D: -; size: many; CDR3: CASTRQPSIGYTF; DNA: TGTGCCAGCACCAGACAACCGAGCATTGGCTACACCTTC
J: TRBJ2-7; V: TRBV6-4; D: -; size: few; CDR3: CASSGSARGNEQYF; DNA: TGTGCCAGCAGTGGGTCGGCTCGGGGCAACGAGCAGTACTTC
J: TRBJ2-5; V: TRBV4-2; D: TRBD2; size: few; CDR3: CASSFRTSFEETQYF; DNA: TGTGCCAGCAGCTTTCGGACTAGCTTCGAAGAGACCCAGTACTTC
J: TRBJ1-6; V: TRBV4-1; D: -; size: few; CDR3: CASSQDPSYNSPLHF; DNA: TGCGCCAGCAGCCAAGATCCCTCCTATAATTCACCCCTCCACTTT
J: TRBJ2-5; V: TRBV5-1; D: -; size: few; CDR3: CASSLGPLGNQETQYF; DNA: TGCGCCAGCAGCTTGGGTCCCCTGGGGAACCAAGAGACCCAGTACTTC
J: TRBJ2-1; V: TRBV5-6; D: -; size: -; CDR3: CASSLDTSNEQFF; DNA: TGTGCCAGCAGCTTGGACACCAGCAATGAGCAGTTCTTC
J: TRBJ2-1; V: TRBV28; D: -; size: -; CDR3: CASRTPGQSYNEQFF; DNA: TGTGCCAGCAGAACACCCGGACAGTCCTACAATGAGCAGTTCTTC
J: TRBJ1-6; V: TRBV5-1; D: TRBD1; size: few; CDR3: CASSLVSGGYNSPLHF; DNA: TGCGCCAGCAGCTTGGTCTCAGGGGGCTATAATTCACCCCTCCACTTT
J: TRBJ1-1; V: TRBV20-1; D: -; size: many; CDR3: CSASRDMNTEAFF; DNA: TGCAGTGCTTCCAGGGATATGAACACTGAAGCTTTCTTT
J: TRBJ2-7; V: TRBV30; D: TRBD2; size: few; CDR3: CAWSVGLAGAYEQYF; DNA: TGTGCCTGGAGTGTAGGGCTAGCGGGAGCCTACGAGCAGTACTTC
J: TRBJ2-1; V: TRBV24-1; D: -; size: -; CDR3: CATSDGRELEQFF; DNA: TGTGCCACCAGTGATGGCAGGGAGTTGGAGCAGTTCTTC
J: TRBJ1-5; V: TRBV7-8; D: -; size: few; CDR3: CASSLHEGSNQPQHF; DNA: TGTGCCAGCAGCTTACACGAGGGCAGCAATCAGCCCCAGCATTTT
J: TRBJ2-3; V: TRBV20-1; D: TRBD1; size: few; CDR3: CSALGQGGTDTQYF; DNA: TGCAGTGCTTTGGGGCAGGGGGGCACAGATACGCAGTATTTT
J: TRBJ2-1; V: TRBV20-1; D: -; size: -; CDR3: CSASVMTGHTDNEQFF; DNA: TGCAGTGCCAGCGTAATGACAGGTCATACAGACAATGAGCAGTTCTTC
J: TRBJ1-1; V: TRBV11-3; D: -; size: many; CDR3: CASSLGLSEAFF; DNA: TGTGCCAGCAGCTTGGGGCTGTCTGAAGCTTTCTTT
J: TRBJ1-3; V: TRBV7-8; D: TRBD1; size: few; CDR3: CASSLFQGTGTGNTIYF; DNA: TGTGCCAGCAGCTTATTTCAGGGGACAGGGACGGGAAACACCATATATTTT
J: TRBJ2-1; V: TRBV3-1; D: -; size: few; CDR3: CASSQTAWNEQFF; DNA: TGTGCCAGCAGCCAGACAGCCTGGAATGAGCAGTTCTTC
J: TRBJ1-1; V: TRBV30; D: -; size: many; CDR3: CAWREPGSPEAFF; DNA: TGTGCCTGGAGGGAACCAGGATCACCGGAAGCTTTCTTT
J: TRBJ2-7; V: TRBV2; D: -; size: many; CDR3: CASSEGYEQYF; DNA: TGTGCCAGCAGTGAAGGGTACGAGCAGTACTTC
J: TRBJ2-3; V: TRBV6-4; D: -; size: many; CDR3: CASSKDGKDTQYF; DNA: TGTGCCAGCAGTAAGGACGGAAAGGATACGCAGTATTTT
J: TRBJ2-3; V: TRBV9; D: TRBD2; size: -; CDR3: CASSVLAGGLPSTDTQYF; DNA: TGTGCCAGCAGCGTACTAGCGGGGGGGCTCCCTAGCACAGATACGCAGTATTTT
J: TRBJ1-5; V: TRBV12-3/TRBV12-4; D: -; size: few; CDR3: CASSLAIEQPQHF; DNA: TGTGCCAGCAGTTTAGCGATAGAACAGCCCCAGCATTTT
J: TRBJ1-3; V: TRBV6-5; D: TRBD1; size: -; CDR3: CASSYSGQAISGNTIYF; DNA: TGTGCCAGCAGTTACTCTGGACAGGCCATCTCTGGAAACACCATATATTTT
J: TRBJ2-7; V: TRBV5-1; D: TRBD2; size: -; CDR3: CASSPGLAGPSYEQYF; DNA: TGCGCCAGCAGCCCGGGACTAGCGGGACCCTCCTACGAGCAGTACTTC